Listed below are T cell receptor beta chains from one sample, sequenced in a study of T-cell reconstitution after alpha-beta-depleted transplantation in children. TCRdb reanalysed the PCR reads using MiXCR and keeps one entry per CDR3 protein. The profile shows some 220,000 distinct CDR3 sequences, around 9.6% of them singletons. The sequencing here drew on PBMCs from the stem cell graft donor, taken from the stem cell graft. Receptors originate from a human donor who donated a stem cell graft to a child with acute lymphoblastic leukemia. CDR3s include the opening cysteine and the closing phenylalanine or tryptophan. Each record gives: J gene, D gene, V gene, clone size, CDR3 protein, CDR3 DNA. A D gene is named only where the DNA matches it firmly. Clone sizes are given selectively: once, few, many, or a class where the clone is expanded.

>TRBJ1-5|-|TRBV27|many
CASSPSGVQPQHF
TGTGCCAGCAGTCCTTCAGGCGTTCAGCCCCAGCATTTT
>TRBJ2-7|TRBD1|TRBV20-1|few
CSASKPGQGFDEQYF
TGCAGTGCATCAAAGCCCGGACAGGGGTTCGACGAGCAGTACTTC
>TRBJ2-2|-|TRBV6-2/TRBV6-3|few
CASSYGGPGSTLSTGELFF
TGTGCCAGCAGTTACGGGGGGCCGGGGAGCACCCTTAGCACCGGGGAGCTGTTTTTT
>TRBJ2-2|TRBD1|TRBV10-2|-
CASSENIRQGSGELFF
TGCGCCAGCAGTGAGAATATCAGACAGGGGTCCGGGGAGCTGTTTTTT
>TRBJ1-4|-|TRBV2|few
CASSGTGPMSF
TGTGCCAGCAGTGGGACCGGGCCGATGTCTTTT
>TRBJ2-3|TRBD2|TRBV10-3|many
CAISRLAGVVDTQYF
TGTGCCATCAGCCGGCTAGCGGGGGTGGTCGATACGCAGTATTTT
>TRBJ1-6|TRBD1|TRBV6-5|-
CASSYSRQGERSSPLHF
TGTGCCAGCAGTTACTCTAGACAGGGCGAGAGGAGTTCACCCCTCCACTTT
>TRBJ1-2|TRBD1|TRBV4-2|-
CASEGPDRDGNYGYTF
TGTGCCAGCGAAGGACCGGACAGGGATGGCAACTATGGCTACACCTTC
>TRBJ2-1|-|TRBV6-1|-
CASSARSSYNEQFF
TGTGCCAGCAGTGCTAGAAGCTCCTACAATGAGCAGTTCTTC
>TRBJ1-5|-|TRBV7-2|few
CASSQPGRGNQPQHF
TGTGCCAGCAGCCAACCGGGACGGGGCAATCAGCCCCAGCATTTT
>TRBJ2-2|-|TRBV2|many
CASSEFPAYPNTGELFF
TGTGCCAGCAGTGAATTTCCGGCTTACCCCAACACCGGGGAGCTGTTTTTT
>TRBJ2-5|-|TRBV7-9|few
CASSLVYPETQYF
TGTGCCAGCAGCTTAGTTTATCCCGAGACCCAGTACTTC
>TRBJ1-6|-|TRBV5-8|few
CASSPRQNSPLHF
TGTGCCAGCAGCCCAAGACAGAATTCACCCCTCCACTTT
>TRBJ1-1|-|TRBV5-1|many
CASRRQEETEAFF
TGCGCCAGCAGAAGGCAGGAAGAGACTGAAGCTTTCTTT
>TRBJ2-7|TRBD1|TRBV20-1|many
CSAYPGQGYEQYF
TGCAGTGCTTACCCGGGACAGGGCTACGAGCAGTACTTC
>TRBJ2-7|TRBD2|TRBV5-5|-
CASSLGTGGFEQYF
TGTGCCAGCAGCCTGGGAACGGGGGGATTCGAGCAGTACTTC
>TRBJ2-5|TRBD2|TRBV6-2/TRBV6-3|many
CASAWSGEKTQYF
TGTGCCAGCGCCTGGAGCGGGGAGAAGACCCAGTACTTC
>TRBJ1-4|-|TRBV12-3/TRBV12-4|few
CASSLKEKLFF
TGTGCCAGCAGTTTAAAGGAAAAACTGTTTTTT
>TRBJ1-2|TRBD1|TRBV5-1|-
CASSTGTGISGYTF
TGCGCCAGTAGTACCGGGACAGGGATCAGCGGCTACACCTTC
>TRBJ2-7|-|TRBV5-1|many
CASSLAPSPGHSYEQYF
TGCGCCAGCAGCTTGGCCCCTAGCCCGGGCCATTCCTACGAGCAGTACTTC
>TRBJ2-1|-|TRBV29-1|many
CSAGSYNEQFF
TGCAGCGCGGGCTCCTACAATGAGCAGTTCTTC
>TRBJ1-2|-|TRBV27|-
CASSRSTGGIYGYTF
TGTGCCAGCAGCCGCTCGACAGGAGGGATCTATGGCTACACCTTC
>TRBJ1-5|-|TRBV4-1|medium-sized
CASSQLVAGNQPQHF
TGCGCAAGCAGCCAATTGGTGGCAGGAAATCAGCCCCAGCATTTT
>TRBJ2-3|TRBD2|TRBV20-1|many
CSAPRAGPSQDTQYF
TGCAGTGCCCCGCGAGCGGGGCCTAGTCAGGATACGCAGTATTTT
>TRBJ2-7|TRBD1|TRBV5-1|few
CASSPRTGDEQYF
TGCGCCAGCAGCCCTCGGACAGGGGACGAGCAGTACTTC
>TRBJ1-2|-|TRBV27|few
CASSSPLTGNYGYTF
TGTGCCAGCAGTTCACCCCTGACAGGAAACTATGGCTACACCTTC
>TRBJ2-5|TRBD1|TRBV6-8|-
CARRITGGGETQYF
TGTGCCAGGCGAATTACAGGGGGCGGGGAGACCCAGTACTTC
>TRBJ2-2|-|TRBV7-8|many
CASSLAFSRGELFF
TGTGCCAGCAGCTTAGCTTTTTCTCGGGGGGAGCTGTTTTTT
>TRBJ1-2|-|TRBV7-8|few
CASSLGRINYGYTF
TGTGCCAGCAGCTTAGGACGGATTAACTATGGCTACACCTTC
>TRBJ2-7|TRBD2|TRBV20-1|many
CSAFSGGVSYEQYF
TGCAGTGCTTTTAGCGGGGGGGTCTCCTACGAGCAGTACTTC
>TRBJ1-2|-|TRBV6-5|-
CASSYSIPGFRTDGGYTF
TGTGCCAGCAGTTACTCGATCCCCGGGTTTCGCACTGATGGTGGCTACACCTTC
>TRBJ1-1|-|TRBV7-2|few
CASSFGQWGTTEAFF
TGTGCCAGCAGCTTTGGACAGTGGGGGACTACTGAAGCTTTCTTT
>TRBJ2-5|-|TRBV20-1|many
CSARETGRMRETQYF
TGCAGTGCTAGAGAGACGGGACGGATGAGGGAGACCCAGTACTTC
>TRBJ1-1|-|TRBV27|few
CASSWGGGANTEAFF
TGTGCCAGCAGTTGGGGGGGCGGTGCGAACACTGAAGCTTTCTTT
>TRBJ2-5|-|TRBV10-3|many
CAISVASQETQYF
TGTGCCATCAGTGTGGCCAGCCAAGAGACCCAGTACTTC
>TRBJ1-2|TRBD1|TRBV20-1|-
CSARERTGHRSYYGYTF
TGCAGTGCTAGAGAACGGACAGGGCACCGGTCCTACTATGGCTACACCTTC